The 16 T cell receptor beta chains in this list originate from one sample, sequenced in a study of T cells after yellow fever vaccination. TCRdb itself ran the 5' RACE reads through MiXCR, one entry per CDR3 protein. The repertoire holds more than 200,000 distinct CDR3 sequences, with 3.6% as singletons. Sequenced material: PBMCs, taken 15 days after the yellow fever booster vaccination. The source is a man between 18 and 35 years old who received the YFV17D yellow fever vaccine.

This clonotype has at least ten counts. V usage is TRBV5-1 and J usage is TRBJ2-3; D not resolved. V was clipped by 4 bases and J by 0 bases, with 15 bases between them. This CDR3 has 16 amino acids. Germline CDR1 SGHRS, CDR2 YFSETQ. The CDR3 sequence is CASSPLLGGSTDTQYF. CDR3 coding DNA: TGCGCCAGCAGCCCCTTGCTGGGTGGGAGCACAGATACGCAGTATTTT. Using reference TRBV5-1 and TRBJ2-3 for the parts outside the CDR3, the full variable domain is KAGVTQTPRYLIKTRGQQVTLSCSPISGHRSVSWYQQTPGQGLQFLFEYFSETQRNKGNFPGRFSGRQFSNSRSEMNVSTLELGDSALYLCASSPLLGGSTDTQYFGPGTRLTVL.

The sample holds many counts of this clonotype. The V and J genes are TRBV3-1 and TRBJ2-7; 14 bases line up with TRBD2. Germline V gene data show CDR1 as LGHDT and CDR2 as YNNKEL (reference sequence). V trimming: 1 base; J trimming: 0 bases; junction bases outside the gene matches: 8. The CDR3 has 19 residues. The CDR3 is CASSQVDGTSGGYSYEQYF. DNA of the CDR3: TGTGCCAGCAGCCAAGTCGACGGGACTAGCGGGGGCTACTCCTACGAGCAGTACTTC.

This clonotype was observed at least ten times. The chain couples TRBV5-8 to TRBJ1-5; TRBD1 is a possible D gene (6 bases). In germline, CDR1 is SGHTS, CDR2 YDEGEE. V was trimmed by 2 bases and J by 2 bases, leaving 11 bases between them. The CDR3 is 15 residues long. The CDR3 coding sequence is TGTGCCAGCAGCTTCAGGGGTATGCGCAATCAGCCCCAGCATTTT. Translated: CASSFRGMRNQPQHF.

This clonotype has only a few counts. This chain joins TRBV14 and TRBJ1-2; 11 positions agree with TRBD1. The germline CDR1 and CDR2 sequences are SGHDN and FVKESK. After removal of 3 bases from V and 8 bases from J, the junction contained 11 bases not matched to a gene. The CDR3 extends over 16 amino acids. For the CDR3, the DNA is TGTGCCAGCAGCCATTTCAGTTCCGGGACAGGGGGAGGCTACACCTTC. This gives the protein CASSHFSSGTGGGYTF. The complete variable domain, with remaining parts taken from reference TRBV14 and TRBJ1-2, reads EAGVTQFPSHSVIEKGQTVTLRCDPISGHDNLYWYRRVMGKEIKFLLHFVKESKQDESGMPNNRFLAERTGGTYSTLKVQPAELEDSGVYFCASSHFSSGTGGGYTFGSGTRLTVV.

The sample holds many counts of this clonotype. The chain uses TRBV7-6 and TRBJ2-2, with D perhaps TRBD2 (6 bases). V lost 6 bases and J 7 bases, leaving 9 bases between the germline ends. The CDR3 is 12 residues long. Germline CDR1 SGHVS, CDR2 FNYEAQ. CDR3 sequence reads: CASRKGGGELFF. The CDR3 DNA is TGTGCCAGCAGGAAGGGAGGCGGGGAGCTGTTTTTT.

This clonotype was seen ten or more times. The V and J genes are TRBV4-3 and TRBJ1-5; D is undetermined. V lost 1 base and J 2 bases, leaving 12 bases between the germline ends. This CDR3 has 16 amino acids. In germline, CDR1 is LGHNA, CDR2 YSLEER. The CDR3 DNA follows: TGCGCCAGCAGCCAAGTCGGGAGGGAGGGCAATCAGCCCCAGCATTTT. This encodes CASSQVGREGNQPQHF.

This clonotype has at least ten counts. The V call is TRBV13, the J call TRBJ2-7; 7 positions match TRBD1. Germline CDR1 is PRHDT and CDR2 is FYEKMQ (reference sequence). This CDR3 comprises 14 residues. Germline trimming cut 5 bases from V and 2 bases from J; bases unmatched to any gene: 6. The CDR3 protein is CASSPPDRAYEQYF. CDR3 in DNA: TGTGCCAGCAGCCCGCCCGACAGGGCCTACGAGCAGTACTTC.

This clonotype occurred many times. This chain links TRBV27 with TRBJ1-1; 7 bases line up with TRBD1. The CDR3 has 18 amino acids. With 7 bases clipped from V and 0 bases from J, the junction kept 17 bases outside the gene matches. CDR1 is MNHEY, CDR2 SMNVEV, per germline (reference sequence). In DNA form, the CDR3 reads TGTGCCAGCACCTGGACAGGACGGGGCATTATAATGAACACTGAAGCTTTCTTT. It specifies CASTWTGRGIIMNTEAFF.

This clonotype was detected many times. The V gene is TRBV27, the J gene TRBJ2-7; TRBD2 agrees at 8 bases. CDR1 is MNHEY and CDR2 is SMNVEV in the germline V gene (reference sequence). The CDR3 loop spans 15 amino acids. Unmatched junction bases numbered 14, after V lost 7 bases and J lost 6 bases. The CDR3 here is CASISRGTGGPEQYV. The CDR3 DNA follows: TGTGCCAGCATCTCGCGGGGGACGGGAGGGCCCGAGCAGTACGTC.

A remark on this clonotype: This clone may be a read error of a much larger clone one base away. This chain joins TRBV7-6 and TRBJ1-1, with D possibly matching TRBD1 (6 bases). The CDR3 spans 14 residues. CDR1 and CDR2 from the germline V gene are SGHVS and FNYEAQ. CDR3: CASSLKDRNTESFF. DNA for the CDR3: TGTGCCAGCAGCTTAAAGGACAGAAACACTGAATCTTTCTTT. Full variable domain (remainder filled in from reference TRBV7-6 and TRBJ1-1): GAGVSQSPRYKVTKRGQDVALRCDPISGHVSLYWYRQALGQGPEFLTYFNYEAQQDKSGLPNDRFSAERPEGSISTLTIQRTEQRDSAMYRCASSLKDRNTESFFGQGTRLTVV.

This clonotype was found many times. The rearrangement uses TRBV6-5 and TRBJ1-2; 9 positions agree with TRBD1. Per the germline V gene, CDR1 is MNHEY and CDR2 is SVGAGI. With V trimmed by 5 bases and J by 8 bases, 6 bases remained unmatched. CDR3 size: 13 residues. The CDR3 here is CASSPGQGRGYTF. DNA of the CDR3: TGTGCCAGCAGTCCGGGACAGGGAAGGGGCTACACCTTC.

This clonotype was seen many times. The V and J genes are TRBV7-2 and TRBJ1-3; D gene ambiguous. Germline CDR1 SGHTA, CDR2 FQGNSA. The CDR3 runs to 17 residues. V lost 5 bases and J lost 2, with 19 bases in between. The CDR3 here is CASSLGCYGEPGNTIYF. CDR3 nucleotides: TGTGCCAGCAGCCTAGGTTGCTATGGGGAGCCTGGAAACACCATATATTTT.

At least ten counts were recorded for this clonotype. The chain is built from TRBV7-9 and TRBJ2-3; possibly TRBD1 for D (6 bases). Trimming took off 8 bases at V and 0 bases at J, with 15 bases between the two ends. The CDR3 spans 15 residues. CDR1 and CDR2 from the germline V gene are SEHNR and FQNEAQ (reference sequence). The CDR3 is CASEKTGTSTDTQYF. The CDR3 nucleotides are TGTGCCAGCGAAAAAACAGGGACGAGCACAGATACGCAGTATTTT.

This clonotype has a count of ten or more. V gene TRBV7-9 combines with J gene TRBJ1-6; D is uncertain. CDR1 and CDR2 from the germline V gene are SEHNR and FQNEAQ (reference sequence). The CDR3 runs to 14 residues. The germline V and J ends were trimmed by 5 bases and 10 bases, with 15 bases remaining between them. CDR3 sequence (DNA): TGTGCCAGCAGCGGCGGCAGGTCTCGCTCACCCCTCCACTTT. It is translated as CASSGGRSRSPLHF. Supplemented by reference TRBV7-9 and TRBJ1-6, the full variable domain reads DTGVSQNPRHKITKRGQNVTFRCDPISEHNRLYWYRQTLGQGPEFLTYFQNEAQLEKSRLLSDRFSAERPKGSFSTLEIQRTEQGDSAMYLCASSGGRSRSPLHFGNGTRLTVT.

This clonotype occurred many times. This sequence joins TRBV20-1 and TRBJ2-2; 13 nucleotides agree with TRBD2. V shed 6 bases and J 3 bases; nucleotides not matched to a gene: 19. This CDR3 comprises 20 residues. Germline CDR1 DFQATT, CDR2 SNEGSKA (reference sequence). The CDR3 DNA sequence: TGCAGTGCCCTTCCGACCGGGACTAGCGGGACCTATGATTACACCGGGGAGCTGTTTTTT. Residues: CSALPTGTSGTYDYTGELFF.

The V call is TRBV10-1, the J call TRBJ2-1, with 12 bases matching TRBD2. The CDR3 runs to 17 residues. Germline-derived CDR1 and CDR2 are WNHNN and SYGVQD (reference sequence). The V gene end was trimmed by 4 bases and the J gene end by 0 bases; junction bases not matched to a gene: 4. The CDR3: CASSVGLAGNSYNEQFF. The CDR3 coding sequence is TGCGCCAGCAGTGTCGGACTAGCGGGGAACTCCTACAATGAGCAGTTCTTC.